Listed below are T cell receptor beta chains from one sample, sequenced in a study of T cell repertoires in cytomegalovirus infection. TCRdb passed the reads through MiXCR, listing each CDR3 protein once. The table lists 560,000 or so distinct CDR3 sequences, approximately 15% of them singletons. The sample taken for sequencing was CD8+ T cells from PBMCs. These receptors were taken from a human donor in good health (CMV status not recorded). Some clones in this sample may be carry-over from other donors' samples. Both conserved end residues are part of each CDR3. The D gene is left open where the match is weak. Size is stated for part of the rows, as once, few or many counts, or as a class when the clone is expanded.

abundance,j_gene,d_gene,v_gene,CDR3aa,CDR3nt
.,TRBJ1-5,.,TRBV27,CASSFAQGSQPQHF,TGTGCCAGCAGTTTTGCCCAGGGCAGCCAGCCCCAGCATTTT
many,TRBJ1-1,.,TRBV15,CATSTGPPEGTEAFF,TGTGCCACCAGCACGGGACCCCCGGAAGGGACTGAAGCTTTCTTT
few,TRBJ2-2,.,TRBV19,CASRRASGTGELFF,TGTGCCAGTAGGAGGGCGTCGGGGACCGGGGAGCTGTTTTTT
few,TRBJ2-7,.,TRBV12-3/TRBV12-4,CASRGGGDEQYF,TGTGCCAGCAGGGGTGGGGGAGACGAGCAGTACTTC
many,TRBJ2-2,.,TRBV7-9,CASSPGGAGSNTGELFF,TGTGCCAGCAGCCCCGGCGGGGCAGGGTCGAACACCGGGGAGCTGTTTTTT
.,TRBJ2-3,.,TRBV12-5,CASGLDGVAQYF,TGTGCTAGTGGTTTGGATGGGGTTGCGCAGTATTTT
many,TRBJ2-3,TRBD1,TRBV7-3,CASSLTGRDTQYF,TGTGCCAGCTCCTTGACAGGGCGAGATACGCAGTATTTT
.,TRBJ2-5,.,TRBV3-1,CASSQGSGTEETQYF,TGTGCCAGCAGCCAAGGTTCCGGAACCGAAGAGACCCAGTACTTC
many,TRBJ2-7,.,TRBV2,CASSASSVEQYF,TGTGCCAGCAGTGCCTCCTCAGTAGAGCAGTACTTC
few,TRBJ2-7,.,TRBV27,CASSLKLAISYEQYF,TGTGCCAGCAGTTTAAAGCTAGCGATCTCCTACGAGCAGTACTTC
few,TRBJ1-2,.,TRBV9,CASSAPRDTAIYGYTF,TGTGCCAGCAGCGCCCCCCGGGACACCGCTATCTATGGCTACACCTTC
.,TRBJ2-1,TRBD2,TRBV6-6,CASSATTSGSGEQFF,TGTGCCAGCAGTGCTACGACTAGCGGGAGTGGGGAGCAGTTCTTC
.,TRBJ2-1,TRBD1,TRBV19,CASRGQGGDEQFF,TGTGCCAGTAGAGGACAGGGGGGCGATGAGCAGTTCTTC
few,TRBJ2-5,TRBD1,TRBV27,CASSLSGTGGMETQYF,TGTGCCAGCAGTTTATCCGGGACAGGGGGGATGGAGACCCAGTACTTC
.,TRBJ2-2,.,TRBV9,CASSVASSGGGTGELFF,TGTGCCAGCAGCGTAGCGAGTAGCGGAGGGGGCACCGGGGAGCTGTTTTTT
.,TRBJ2-2,.,TRBV2,CASSAQGGGDPGELFF,TGTGCCAGCAGCGCTCAAGGAGGGGGCGATCCCGGGGAGCTGTTTTTT
many,TRBJ2-1,TRBD1,TRBV7-9,CASSPPRQGPYNEQFF,TGTGCCAGCAGTCCTCCACGACAGGGTCCTTACAATGAGCAGTTCTTC
.,TRBJ2-5,.,TRBV3-1,CASSQDVSLGNQETQYF,TGTGCCAGCAGCCAAGATGTGTCCCTTGGGAACCAAGAGACCCAGTACTTC
many,TRBJ2-1,TRBD2,TRBV7-9,CASTRSGNPSYNEQFF,TGTGCCAGCACCAGGAGCGGGAACCCCTCCTACAATGAGCAGTTCTTC
.,TRBJ2-4,.,TRBV3-1,CASSQDGGPNIQYF,TGTGCCAGCAGCCAAGATGGGGGGCCAAACATTCAGTACTTC
few,TRBJ1-5,TRBD1,TRBV6-1,CASSEARGRGSNQPQHF,TGTGCCAGCAGTGAAGCCAGGGGGCGAGGAAGCAATCAGCCCCAGCATTTT
many,TRBJ1-1,.,TRBV27,CASSLWAKATEAFF,TGTGCCAGCAGTTTATGGGCCAAGGCCACAGAAGCTTTCTTT
.,TRBJ1-6,.,TRBV18,CASSPTDKADSPLHF,TGTGCCAGCTCACCCACAGACAAGGCGGATTCACCCCTCCACTTT
.,TRBJ1-1,.,TRBV11-2,CASSSPPDRYTEAFF,TGTGCCAGCAGCTCACCGCCGGACAGATACACTGAAGCTTTCTTT
.,TRBJ2-1,TRBD1,TRBV4-2,CASSQDLIRDRYNEQFF,TGTGCCAGCAGCCAAGATTTAATACGGGACAGATACAATGAGCAGTTCTTC
few,TRBJ1-6,.,TRBV18,CASSPVGGNSPLHF,TGTGCCAGCTCACCAGTAGGGGGAAATTCACCCCTCCACTTT
few,TRBJ2-3,.,TRBV5-1,CASSLMRATSTDTQYF,TGCGCCAGCAGCTTGATGAGGGCTACTAGCACAGATACGCAGTATTTT
many,TRBJ1-6,.,TRBV27,CASSSKGRGIKNSPLHF,TGTGCCAGCAGCTCAAAAGGTCGGGGAATTAAAAATTCACCCCTCCACTTT